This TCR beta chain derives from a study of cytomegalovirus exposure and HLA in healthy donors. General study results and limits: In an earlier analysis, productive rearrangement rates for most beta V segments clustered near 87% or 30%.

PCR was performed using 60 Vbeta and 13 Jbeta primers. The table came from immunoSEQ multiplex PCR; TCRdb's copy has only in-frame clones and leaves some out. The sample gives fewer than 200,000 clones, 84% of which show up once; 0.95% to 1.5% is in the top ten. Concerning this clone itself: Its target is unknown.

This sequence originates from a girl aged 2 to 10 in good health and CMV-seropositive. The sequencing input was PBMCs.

The DNA for the CDR3 is TGTGCCAGCAGCCCAAAAGACATCAACGGCTACACCTTC. Protein sequence: CASSPKDINGYTF. V usage is TRBV5-6 and J usage is TRBJ1-2; D is ambiguous. The CDR3 spans 13 residues. Germline CDR1 SGHDT, CDR2 YYEEEE. Trimming took off 4 bases at V and 8 bases at J, with 15 bases between the two ends.